A single sample is the source of the 17 T cell receptor beta chains below, sequenced in a study of CD8 T cells in ankylosing spondylitis. TCRdb re-called the 5' RACE reads with MiXCR, one entry per CDR3 protein. The table includes 150,000 to 200,000 distinct CDR3 sequences, 30% to 35% detected once. The source material was synovial fluid, either unsorted or a sorted T cell fraction (not recorded which). These receptors all come from a male donor with ankylosing spondylitis.

This clonotype has at least ten counts. The chain is built from TRBV30 and TRBJ2-7; 7 nucleotides align to TRBD1. The germline gives CDR1 GTSNPN, CDR2 SVGIG (reference sequence). J was trimmed by 4 bases and V by 2 bases; bases with no gene match: 8. The CDR3 consists of 14 residues. The chain's CDR3 is CAWSPRQGRYEQYF. CDR3 nucleotide sequence: TGTGCCTGGAGTCCTCGACAGGGACGGTACGAGCAGTACTTC.

This chain uses TRBV20-1 with TRBJ2-4; no definite D call. Germline values: CDR1 DFQATT, CDR2 SNEGSKA (reference sequence). V dropped 5 bases and J dropped 8 bases, with 10 bases sitting between them. The CDR3 totals 11 residues. The CDR3 is CSAALNDIQYF. The CDR3 DNA follows: TGCAGTGCTGCCCTTAATGACATTCAGTACTTC.

The chain has TRBV28 and TRBJ1-2; weak D call: TRBD1 (5 bases). Germline loops: CDR1 MDHEN, CDR2 SYDVKM. The CDR3 is made up of 15 amino acids. V was shortened by 3 bases and J by 2 bases, with 13 bases between the two germline ends. CDR3 protein: CASSLTVMRNYGYTF. CDR3 nucleotides: TGTGCCAGCAGTTTGACAGTTATGAGGAACTATGGCTACACCTTC.

This clonotype was detected a few times. The chain has TRBV20-1 and TRBJ1-2, with 8 positions matching TRBD1. Germline lookup yields CDR1 DFQATT and CDR2 SNEGSKA (reference sequence). The CDR3 consists of 15 residues. V trimming: 1 base; J trimming: 7 bases; junction bases outside the gene matches: 11. In DNA form, the CDR3 reads TGCAGTGCTAGAGTCCACCTCAGGGGGCGCGGTGGCTACACCTTC. Translation gives CSARVHLRGRGGYTF.

The CDR3 coding sequence is TGTGCCAGCAGTAATCCGGGACAGGGTGGAACGGTGGCTCAGCCCCAGCATTTT. It is translated as CASSNPGQGGTVAQPQHF. The rearrangement links TRBV12-3 or TRBV12-4 to TRBJ1-5; 9 nucleotides match TRBD1. The CDR3 loop spans 18 amino acids. The junction had 17 bases not matched to a gene; V was cut back by 5 bases and J by 6 bases.

In this sample, this clonotype turned up a few times. This chain links TRBV3-1 with TRBJ1-4; TRBD1 aligns across 8 bases. The V and J ends lost 4 bases and 8 bases, in that order; junction bases with no gene match: 6. The CDR3 spans 14 residues. Germline-derived CDR1 and CDR2 are LGHDT and YNNKEL (reference sequence). The CDR3 DNA sequence: TGTGCCAGCAGCCCTACAGGGGGGTTCGAAAAACTGTTTTTT. Amino acid sequence: CASSPTGGFEKLFF.

The chain employs TRBV6-6 and TRBJ1-1, with D uncertain. Germline lookup yields CDR1 MNHNY and CDR2 SVGAGI (reference sequence). V was clipped by 6 bases and J by 2 bases, with 7 bases between them. The CDR3 has 12 residues. The CDR3 is CASSHKNTEAFF. DNA for the CDR3: TGTGCCAGCAGCCACAAAAACACTGAAGCTTTCTTT.

J is TRBJ2-3 and V is TRBV20-1; D uncertain. The CDR3 loop spans 14 amino acids. Germline CDR1 and CDR2: DFQATT and SNEGSKA (reference sequence). Trimming pared 5 bases from V and 4 bases from J, leaving 16 bases between. This CDR3 is CSALEPFGPDTQYF. The CDR3 coding sequence is TGCAGTGCTCTCGAACCCTTCGGCCCAGATACGCAGTATTTT.

This clonotype turned up a few times. J is TRBJ2-5 and V is TRBV6-5; a weak D match, TRBD1 (5 bases). The CDR3 length is 13 residues. Trimming pared 4 bases from V and 4 bases from J, leaving 10 bases between. The germline gives CDR1 MNHEY, CDR2 SVGAGI. The DNA of the CDR3 is TGTGCCAGCAGTTCAGGGCAGGGAGAGACCCAGTACTTC. This encodes CASSSGQGETQYF.

The chain joins TRBV12-3 or TRBV12-4 to TRBJ2-1, with unresolved D. The CDR3 runs to 11 residues. V was trimmed by 7 bases and J by 4 bases, leaving 5 bases between them. DNA of the CDR3: TGTGCCAGCACCTTATACAATGAGCAGTTCTTC. The encoded protein is CASTLYNEQFF.

The chain employs TRBV11-2 and TRBJ1-4; maybe TRBD1 (6 bases). V lost 5 bases and J lost 7, with 14 bases in between. The CDR3 has 14 residues. Germline V lookup: CDR1 SGHAT, CDR2 FQNNGV. The CDR3 DNA reads as TGTGCCAGCAGCCCCAGGGGTTTGAGTGAAAAACTGTTTTTT. Encoded protein: CASSPRGLSEKLFF.

This clonotype was observed a handful of times. V is TRBV6-5 and J is TRBJ2-7; D unresolved. The length of the CDR3 is 17 residues. The germline V and J ends were trimmed by 2 bases and 1 base, with 18 bases remaining between them. Germline V lookup: CDR1 MNHEY, CDR2 SVGAGI. CDR3 sequence: CASSYGGPLLESYEQYF. Here the CDR3 DNA reads TGTGCCAGCAGTTACGGCGGCCCCCTCTTGGAGTCCTACGAGCAGTACTTC.

This clonotype was picked up many times. The chain has TRBV29-1 and TRBJ2-3, with 8 bases identical to TRBD2. The junction had 10 bases not matched to a gene; V was cut back by 7 bases and J by 7 bases. Germline V gives CDR1 SQVTM, CDR2 ANQGSEA. The CDR3 is 13 residues long. The DNA of the CDR3 is TGCAGCGCCGCAATAGCGGGGTCGAATACGCAGTATTTT. Translating it yields CSAAIAGSNTQYF.

The chain carries TRBV14 and TRBJ1-2, with D hard to call. The V end was cut by 0 bases, the J end by 8 bases, with 10 bases between. In germline, CDR1 is SGHDN, CDR2 FVKESK. The CDR3 runs 13 residues. CDR3 protein: CASSQEIGRGYTF. The CDR3 nucleotides read TGTGCCAGCAGCCAAGAGATCGGGCGGGGCTACACCTTC.

The chain links TRBV20-1 to TRBJ2-7; 11 bases match TRBD2. The CDR3 consists of 14 residues. V lost 1 base, J lost 2 bases, and 1 base stayed unmatched. CDR1 DFQATT and CDR2 SNEGSKA come from the germline V gene (reference sequence). Written as DNA, the CDR3 is TGCAGTGCTAGAGCTAGCGGGAGGACCTACGAGCAGTACTTC. Translated: CSARASGRTYEQYF.

V and J are TRBV5-6 and TRBJ2-2; 9 bases fit TRBD1. After removal of 4 bases from V and 4 bases from J, the junction contained 5 bases not matched to a gene. The CDR3 is 15 residues long. Germline CDR1 is SGHDT and CDR2 is YYEEEE. This CDR3 is CASSLGTGITGELFF. The DNA of the CDR3 is TGTGCCAGCAGCCTCGGGACAGGGATCACCGGGGAGCTGTTTTTT.

CDR3 sequence reads: CASSLQPAAMNTEAFF. CDR3 bases: TGTGCCAGCAGCCTCCAGCCCGCGGCTATGAACACTGAAGCTTTCTTT. The chain combines TRBV7-2 with TRBJ1-1; D is unresolved. Germline values: CDR1 SGHTA, CDR2 FQGNSA. The CDR3 loop spans 16 amino acids. Trimming took 5 bases from V and 0 from J, leaving 16 bases between them. Based on the CDR3 plus reference TRBV7-2 and TRBJ1-1, the full variable domain is GAGVSQSPSNKVTEKGKDVELRCDPISGHTALYWYRQSLGQGLEFLIYFQGNSAPDKSGLPSDRFSAERTGGSVSTLTIQRTQQEDSAVYLCASSLQPAAMNTEAFFGQGTRLTVV.